This T cell receptor beta chain was observed in a study of blood T cell repertoires in COVID-19. The CDR3 totals 13 residues. Trimming took off 4 bases at V and 3 bases at J, with 9 bases between the two ends. Per the germline V gene, CDR1 is GTSNPN and CDR2 is SVGIG (reference sequence). Data came from immunoSEQ multiplex PCR; TCRdb stores just in-frame clones and leaves some out. The table records around 120,000 clones, over 80% of them present only once. The receptor comes from an older woman with acute or convalescent COVID-19. The genes are TRBV30 and TRBJ1-4, with D possibly matching TRBD1 (5 bases). Sequencing was carried out using peripheral blood. This chain's CDR3 is CAWTGPPNEKLFF. The CDR3 DNA reads as TGTGCCTGGACAGGGCCGCCTAATGAAAAACTGTTTTTT.